These T cell receptor beta chains were read from a single sample in a study of tumor-infiltrating lymphocytes in primary liver carcinoma. TCRdb passed the multiplex PCR reads through MiXCR, listing each CDR3 protein once. The repertoire holds tens of thousands of distinct CDR3 sequences, over 60% seen once, with under 55% in the top ten. Input material: liver tumor tissue from sampling region 3. These receptors were obtained from a man aged 40-49 years with primary liver carcinoma and hepatitis B virus infection. The CDR3 runs from the conserved cysteine through the conserved F or W. A D gene is named only where the DNA matches it firmly. Part of the rows lack a size; the others show once, few, many or a class for expanded clones.

j_call: TRBJ2-5; v_call: TRBV29-1; clone_size: -; d_call: TRBD1; cdr3_nt: TGCAGCCTTGAGACCGAGAGGGGGCGCGGAGAGACCAAGTACTTC; cdr3_aa: CSLETERGRGETKYF
j_call: TRBJ2-1; v_call: TRBV7-3; clone_size: once; d_call: TRBD2; cdr3_nt: TGTGCCAGCAGTGAGGGGAGGGGAGTGTACAATGAGCAGTTCTTC; cdr3_aa: CASSEGRGVYNEQFF
j_call: TRBJ2-2; v_call: TRBV5-6; clone_size: -; d_call: TRBD1; cdr3_nt: TGTGCCAGCAATATCGGGACAGGGGTCGCCGGGGGGCTGTTTTTT; cdr3_aa: CASNIGTGVAGGLFF
j_call: TRBJ2-3; v_call: TRBV11-1; clone_size: -; d_call: -; cdr3_nt: TGTGCCAGCAGCATAATAGTGGGAGCTTCAGATACGCAGTATTTT; cdr3_aa: CASSIIVGASDTQYF
j_call: TRBJ2-3; v_call: TRBV29-1; clone_size: -; d_call: -; cdr3_nt: TGCAGTGTTGGGCAGGGAGGCGGTACGCGGTATTTT; cdr3_aa: CSVGQGGGTRYF
j_call: TRBJ2-7; v_call: TRBV4-3; clone_size: -; d_call: -; cdr3_nt: TGTGTCAGTAACCATGAACCTGGCGGAGGATACGAGCAGTACTTC; cdr3_aa: CVSNHEPGGGYEQYF
j_call: TRBJ1-5; v_call: TRBV30; clone_size: many; d_call: -; cdr3_nt: TGTGCCTGGAGTACCGCTGGGGGTCAGCCCCAGCATTTT; cdr3_aa: CAWSTAGGQPQHF
j_call: TRBJ2-3; v_call: TRBV15; clone_size: -; d_call: -; cdr3_nt: TGTGCCACCAGTTCCAGCTGGTTTCCTTTAAGGATCCAGTATTTT; cdr3_aa: CATSSSWFPLRIQYF
j_call: TRBJ2-7; v_call: TRBV10-3; clone_size: -; d_call: -; cdr3_nt: TGTGCCATCAGTGAGTCATCGCAGCAAACCTACGAGCAGTGCTTC; cdr3_aa: CAISESSQQTYEQCF
j_call: TRBJ2-3; v_call: TRBV7-8; clone_size: -; d_call: TRBD1; cdr3_nt: TGTGTCAGCAGCTTAACAAACAGGGGCCTGGCAGATACGCAGTATTTT; cdr3_aa: CVSSLTNRGLADTQYF
j_call: TRBJ2-1; v_call: TRBV6-5; clone_size: many; d_call: TRBD1; cdr3_nt: TGTGCCAGCAGTTACCGTCCCGGGACAGGGTTGGAGCAGTTCTTC; cdr3_aa: CASSYRPGTGLEQFF
j_call: TRBJ2-2; v_call: TRBV6-6; clone_size: -; d_call: -; cdr3_nt: TGTGCCAGCAGTAAAAGGGGGAGGTCCGGGACTGGGGAGCTGTTTTTT; cdr3_aa: CASSKRGRSGTGELFF
j_call: TRBJ2-3; v_call: TRBV4-2; clone_size: -; d_call: TRBD2; cdr3_nt: TGTGCCAGGAACGAGCATGGGGCGGGAGTGATTACGCAGTATTTT; cdr3_aa: CARNEHGAGVITQYF
j_call: TRBJ1-1; v_call: TRBV14; clone_size: -; d_call: -; cdr3_nt: TGTGTCAGCAGGCCCCGGGAGGGAAACACTGGAGCTTTCTTT; cdr3_aa: CVSRPREGNTGAFF
j_call: TRBJ2-1; v_call: TRBV29-1; clone_size: -; d_call: TRBD2; cdr3_nt: TGCAGCCTACCGGGACTAGGAGACAACGAGTGGTTCTTC; cdr3_aa: CSLPGLGDNEWFF
j_call: TRBJ2-3; v_call: TRBV5-4; clone_size: once; d_call: -; cdr3_nt: TGTACCAACAGCCCTAGGGGGAGGGGGTCGGATACGCAGTATTTT; cdr3_aa: CTNSPRGRGSDTQYF
j_call: TRBJ1-3; v_call: TRBV4-1; clone_size: -; d_call: TRBD1; cdr3_nt: TGTGCCAGCAGCCAAGAGGGGACAGAGGTAAACACCATATATTTT; cdr3_aa: CASSQEGTEVNTIYF
j_call: TRBJ2-5; v_call: TRBV4-2; clone_size: -; d_call: -; cdr3_nt: TGTGCCAGTAGCCAATTGGCGGTACCCCAAGAGACCCAGTACTTC; cdr3_aa: CASSQLAVPQETQYF
j_call: TRBJ1-2; v_call: TRBV12-3/TRBV12-4; clone_size: -; d_call: TRBD1; cdr3_nt: TGTGCCAGCAATTCGACAGGGGCTGGCCACACCTTC; cdr3_aa: CASNSTGAGHTF
j_call: TRBJ2-7; v_call: TRBV10-1; clone_size: -; d_call: -; cdr3_nt: TGCGCCAGCATAGAAAGCTCCTACGAGCAGTACTTC; cdr3_aa: CASIESSYEQYF
j_call: TRBJ2-7; v_call: TRBV5-4; clone_size: medium-sized; d_call: TRBD2; cdr3_nt: TGTGCCAGCAGCATCCTAGCGGGAAGGGGCTACGAGCAGTACTTC; cdr3_aa: CASSILAGRGYEQYF
j_call: TRBJ2-1; v_call: TRBV11-2; clone_size: -; d_call: -; cdr3_nt: TGTACCATCAACTTATACCGGCTAGTTAGTGAGCAGTTCTTC; cdr3_aa: CTINLYRLVSEQFF
j_call: TRBJ2-2; v_call: TRBV7-9; clone_size: -; d_call: -; cdr3_nt: TGTGCCAGCAGGTCGAAAACCTGGGAGCTGCTTTTT; cdr3_aa: CASRSKTWELLF
j_call: TRBJ2-7; v_call: TRBV11-2; clone_size: -; d_call: TRBD1; cdr3_nt: TGTGCCAGCAGCTTTGAGGCAGGGGGCCTGTACGAGCAGTACTTC; cdr3_aa: CASSFEAGGLYEQYF
j_call: TRBJ1-1; v_call: TRBV10-3; clone_size: -; d_call: -; cdr3_nt: TGTGCCATCTGTGAGGAGGACTTCACTGAGGCTTTCTTT; cdr3_aa: CAICEEDFTEAFF
j_call: TRBJ2-7; v_call: TRBV12-3/TRBV12-4; clone_size: -; d_call: -; cdr3_nt: TGTGCCAGCGATCTAATAGGCTCCGGTAGCTCCTACGAGCAGTACTTC; cdr3_aa: CASDLIGSGSSYEQYF
j_call: TRBJ1-4; v_call: TRBV11-2; clone_size: -; d_call: -; cdr3_nt: TGTGCCAGCAGCTCAAACGGGTTCGCTAATGAAAAACTGTTTTTC; cdr3_aa: CASSSNGFANEKLFF
j_call: TRBJ1-2; v_call: TRBV2; clone_size: few; d_call: TRBD1; cdr3_nt: TGTGCCACCCAGGGGGTCGGAGAAAATGGCTACACCTTC; cdr3_aa: CATQGVGENGYTF
j_call: TRBJ2-7; v_call: TRBV4-2; clone_size: -; d_call: TRBD2; cdr3_nt: TGTGCCACCAGTGGAAAACCGGGGCTAGCGGGTGGGCCACACGAGCAGTACTTC; cdr3_aa: CATSGKPGLAGGPHEQYF
j_call: TRBJ2-7; v_call: TRBV12-3/TRBV12-4; clone_size: -; d_call: TRBD1; cdr3_nt: TGTGCCAGCAGTTTGACAGGGGGGATCAACGAGCAGTACTTC; cdr3_aa: CASSLTGGINEQYF
j_call: TRBJ2-3; v_call: TRBV10-3; clone_size: once; d_call: -; cdr3_nt: TGTGCCTTCGGGGCAGGAGCTAGCAGAGATACGCAGTATTTT; cdr3_aa: CAFGAGASRDTQYF
j_call: TRBJ2-5; v_call: TRBV6-5; clone_size: -; d_call: -; cdr3_nt: TGTGCCAGCAGTTACGGGGGGAGTTCCTCAGAGACCCAGTACTTC; cdr3_aa: CASSYGGSSSETQYF
j_call: TRBJ1-5; v_call: TRBV12-3/TRBV12-4; clone_size: -; d_call: -; cdr3_nt: TGTGCCAGCAGTTTAAATGAGGGCAATCAGTCCCAACATTTT; cdr3_aa: CASSLNEGNQSQHF
j_call: TRBJ2-7; v_call: TRBV19; clone_size: -; d_call: TRBD2; cdr3_nt: TGTGCCAGTAGTATGTCCCCCCTAGCGGGAGGGCAAGCCTATGAGCAGTACTTC; cdr3_aa: CASSMSPLAGGQAYEQYF
j_call: TRBJ2-1; v_call: TRBV11-2; clone_size: -; d_call: -; cdr3_nt: TGTACCATGAGCTCATACCGGCTAGTTTGTGAGCAGTTCTTC; cdr3_aa: CTMSSYRLVCEQFF
j_call: TRBJ2-7; v_call: TRBV10-3; clone_size: -; d_call: -; cdr3_nt: TGTGCCTGCATCCCGGACCCACAGACCTACGAGCAATACTTC; cdr3_aa: CACIPDPQTYEQYF
j_call: TRBJ2-1; v_call: TRBV6-6; clone_size: -; d_call: -; cdr3_nt: TGTGGCAGCAGTTACTATAGTGACAGCCCTTTTAAATATGAGCAGTTCTTC; cdr3_aa: CGSSYYSDSPFKYEQFF